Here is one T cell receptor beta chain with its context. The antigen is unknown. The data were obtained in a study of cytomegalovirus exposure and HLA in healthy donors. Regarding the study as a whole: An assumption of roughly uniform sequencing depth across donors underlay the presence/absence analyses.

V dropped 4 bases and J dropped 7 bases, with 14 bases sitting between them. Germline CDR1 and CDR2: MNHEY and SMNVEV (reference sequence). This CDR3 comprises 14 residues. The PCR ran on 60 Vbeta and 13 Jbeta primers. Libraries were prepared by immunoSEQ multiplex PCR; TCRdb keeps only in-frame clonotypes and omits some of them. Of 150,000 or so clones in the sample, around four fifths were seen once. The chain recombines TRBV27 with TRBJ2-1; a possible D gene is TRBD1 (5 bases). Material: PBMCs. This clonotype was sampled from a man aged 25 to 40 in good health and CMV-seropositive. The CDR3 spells CASSYDQSGNEQFF. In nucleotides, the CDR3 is TGTGCCAGCAGTTATGACCAGTCAGGGAATGAGCAGTTCTTC.